Described below is a single TCR beta chain sequence and its context. With baseline, cycle 4 day 1, and cycle 7 day 1 as timepoints, blood was sampled. In germline, CDR1 is SGHTS, CDR2 YDEGEE. The CDR3 spans 13 residues. The V gene end was trimmed by 8 bases and the J gene end by 5 bases; junction bases not matched to a gene: 8. Some clones are missing from TCRdb's copy, which holds only in-frame ones; the method was immunoSEQ multiplex PCR. Counted here are more than 45,000 clones, approximately 90% occurring once; the ten biggest clones make up approximately 13%. These data belong to a study of OX40 agonist ivuxolimab in advanced cancers.

The rearrangement uses TRBV5-8 and TRBJ1-1; 8 positions agree with TRBD1. The source of this sequence is an adult with an advanced solid tumor such as melanoma, head and neck, liver or kidney cancer. Sample: CD4+ or CD8+ T cells sorted from blood, taken in a trial of the OX40 agonist ivuxolimab. The CDR3 nucleotides are TGTGCCAGAGGGGACACAGGGGGGACTGAAGCTTTCTTT. It yields the protein CARGDTGGTEAFF.